These 30 T cell receptor beta chains came from one sample sequenced in a study of shared T cell receptors in the human thymus (TCRdb year 2021). Libraries were prepared through the immunoSEQ multiplex PCR assay. In its TCRdb copy, this immuneACCESS table keeps in-frame sequences only and misses some clones. Where compared with another copy, unresolved V genes explain less than half of these, and the others have no known cause. The sample data list some 660,000 clones, and around 87% of these were observed just once. The ten top clones hold 0.0094% of the sample. The same sample was also studied in work on human thymus T cells.

The sequencing sample was made of thymocytes. The receptors were sampled from a boy in the first two years of life with a congenital heart defect. Donor details come from another sample of the same person, matched by shared clones.

The V gene is TRBV6-6, the J gene TRBJ1-5; D ambiguous. The germline V gene encodes CDR1 MNHNY and CDR2 SVGAGI (reference sequence). CDR3 size: 15 residues. Trimming left V 2 bases short and J 6 bases short, with 14 bases between. The DNA of the CDR3 is TGTGCCAGCAGTTACCAGGATTATAATCGTCAGCCCCAGCATTTT. It specifies CASSYQDYNRQPQHF.

This rearrangement joins TRBV5-1 to TRBJ1-1; no reliable D call. Germline V gene data show CDR1 as SGHRS and CDR2 as YFSETQ. The CDR3 is made up of 15 amino acids. V dropped 6 bases and J dropped 0 bases, with 15 bases sitting between them. The CDR3 sequence is CASTPSWSMNTEAFF. For the CDR3, the DNA is TGCGCCAGCACCCCCAGTTGGTCCATGAACACTGAAGCTTTCTTT.

The rearrangement links TRBV29-1 to TRBJ1-1, with TRBD1 as a possible D gene (5 bases). CDR1 and CDR2 (germline): SQVTM, ANQGSEA. The V and J ends lost 7 bases and 8 bases respectively, with 11 bases between them. The CDR3 runs 10 residues. The DNA of the CDR3 is TGCAGCGCTGGGGGACTCGAAGCTTTCTTT. Encoded protein: CSAGGLEAFF.

The rearrangement joins TRBV19 to TRBJ1-1, with TRBD1 identical over 9 bases. Germline V gene lookup returns CDR1 LNHDA and CDR2 SQIVND (reference sequence). Trimming took 7 bases from V and 6 from J; bases not matched to a gene: 15. CDR3 length equals 16 residues. CDR3 nucleotide sequence: TGTGCCAGTACTTTGGCCTCCCGGGACAGGGCTTCTGAAGCTTTCTTT. The encoded protein is CASTLASRDRASEAFF.

The rearrangement joins TRBV9 to TRBJ1-5; 8 nucleotides match TRBD1. Germline V lookup: CDR1 SGDLS, CDR2 YYNGEE. The CDR3 extends over 15 amino acids. Trimming took 3 bases from V and 3 from J; bases not matched to a gene: 5. CDR3 sequence reads: CASSARGQFNQPQHF. The CDR3, as DNA: TGTGCCAGCAGCGCCAGGGGGCAATTCAATCAGCCCCAGCATTTT.

The V and J genes are TRBV25-1 and TRBJ2-1; 7 bases align to TRBD1. CDR1 is MGHDK and CDR2 is SYGVNS in the germline V gene. V dropped 0 bases and J dropped 5; count of bases not matched to a gene: 7. The CDR3 covers 16 residues. CDR3 DNA sequence: TGTGCCAGCAGTGAATATATACAGGGGCAGGACAATGAGCAGTTCTTC. Its protein product is CASSEYIQGQDNEQFF.

The J gene is TRBJ2-7, the V gene TRBV14, with unresolved D. Trimming took 0 bases from V and 7 from J, leaving 13 bases between them. In germline, CDR1 is SGHDN, CDR2 FVKESK. CDR3 length: 14 residues. The CDR3 sequence: CASSQDLASEEQYF. As DNA, the CDR3 is TGTGCCAGCAGCCAAGATCTGGCCAGCGAGGAGCAGTACTTC.

The chain uses TRBV5-1 and TRBJ2-1; 8 bases match TRBD2. V lost 0 bases and J lost 7; bases outside the gene matches: 12. CDR3 size: 17 residues. Per the germline V gene, CDR1 is SGHRS and CDR2 is YFSETQ. The CDR3 protein is CASSLAWASGSKNEQFF. Here the CDR3 DNA reads TGCGCCAGCAGCTTGGCCTGGGCTAGCGGGTCTAAGAATGAGCAGTTCTTC.

J is TRBJ1-2 and V is TRBV30, with 12 bases fitting TRBD1. CDR1 is GTSNPN and CDR2 is SVGIG in the germline V gene (reference sequence). This CDR3 has 16 amino acids. J was trimmed by 7 bases and V by 0 bases; bases with no gene match: 9. The CDR3 loop is CAWSVPGQGAPGGYTF. The CDR3 nucleotides are TGTGCCTGGAGTGTCCCGGGACAGGGGGCCCCAGGTGGCTACACCTTC.

This chain connects TRBV28 to TRBJ2-2; TRBD1 aligns across 11 bases. In germline, CDR1 is MDHEN, CDR2 SYDVKM. The CDR3 runs to 16 residues. V lost 5 bases and J lost 0; bases outside the gene matches: 2. CDR3 residues: CASSRDRGSNTGELFF. Here the CDR3 DNA reads TGTGCCAGCAGTCGGGACAGGGGGTCGAACACCGGGGAGCTGTTTTTT.

This clone has just a few counts. This sequence joins TRBV10-3 and TRBJ2-7; D is possibly TRBD2 (5 bases). The V and J ends lost 2 bases and 3 bases respectively, with 14 bases between them. There are 15 residues in the CDR3. Germline loops: CDR1 ENHRY, CDR2 SYGVKD. The CDR3 DNA sequence: TGTGCCATCAGTGAGCTTATTGAGGGAGACTACGAGCAGTACTTC. This translates into CAISELIEGDYEQYF.

V gene TRBV6-4 combines with J gene TRBJ2-1, with 8 bases lining up with TRBD2. Per the germline V gene, CDR1 is MRHNA and CDR2 is SNTAGT. The CDR3 consists of 17 residues. J was trimmed by 7 bases and V by 0 bases; bases with no gene match: 11. The CDR3 DNA is TGTGCCAGCAGTGACTCGAGGTTGGTTAGCGGGATAAATGAGCAGTTCTTC. Translation gives CASSDSRLVSGINEQFF.

The rearrangement joins TRBV4-3 to TRBJ1-5, with unresolved D. Germline CDR1 and CDR2: LGHNA and YSLEER. CDR3 size: 16 residues. V lost 1 base, J lost 1 base, and 11 bases lay in between. CDR3 DNA sequence: TGCGCCAGCAGCCAAGTCGTCGGGAGAAGCAATCAGCCCCAGCATTTT. Protein sequence: CASSQVVGRSNQPQHF.

The J gene is TRBJ2-1, the V gene TRBV7-6; D perhaps matches TRBD1 (5 bases). Trimming pared 2 bases from V and 8 bases from J, leaving 10 bases between. The CDR3 has 13 residues. Germline V gene sequence: CDR1 SGHVS, CDR2 FNYEAQ. In DNA, the CDR3 is TGTGCCAGCAGCTTATTAGGGGTTGATGAGCAGTTCTTC. As protein: CASSLLGVDEQFF.

V is TRBV5-4 and J is TRBJ2-5; no definite D call. V was trimmed by 0 bases and J by 3 bases, leaving 9 bases between them. This CDR3 contains 14 residues. The germline gives CDR1 SGHNT, CDR2 YYREEE (reference sequence). In DNA, the CDR3 is TGTGCCAGCAGCTTGGCAACTACTGAAGAGACCCAGTACTTC. The encoded protein is CASSLATTEETQYF.

The chain combines TRBV30 with TRBJ2-7, with D possibly being TRBD1 (5 bases). The V gene lost 7 bases and the J gene lost 6 bases, with 19 bases spanning the gap. The germline gives CDR1 GTSNPN, CDR2 SVGIG (reference sequence). CDR3 length equals 13 residues. The DNA for the CDR3 is TGTGCCTACACCGACAGCGCCTCCGGCGAGCAGTACTTC. Residues: CAYTDSASGEQYF.

The chain joins TRBV15 to TRBJ1-5; TRBD1 agrees at 8 bases. CDR1 and CDR2 from the germline V gene are LNHNV and YYDKDF (reference sequence). This CDR3 region has 15 residues. V was clipped by 0 bases and J by 8 bases; unmatched bases: 6. CDR3 protein: CATSREAGGPKPQHF. The CDR3 nucleotides are TGTGCCACCAGCAGAGAGGCAGGGGGCCCGAAGCCCCAGCATTTT.

In regard to this clone: Other nucleotide sequences from this sample produce the same CDR3. The genes are TRBV5-6 and TRBJ1-6; D ambiguous. Looked up from germline, CDR1 is SGHDT and CDR2 is YYEEEE. The V end lost 7 bases, the J end lost 0 bases, and 8 bases lay between the germline ends. CDR3 size: 14 residues. The CDR3 protein is CASGSSSYNSPLHF. The CDR3 region has the DNA TGTGCCAGCGGGAGTAGCTCCTATAATTCACCCCTCCACTTT.

The chain uses TRBV15 and TRBJ2-7; 7 bases map to TRBD1. Germline lookup yields CDR1 LNHNV and CDR2 YYDKDF (reference sequence). This CDR3 comprises 16 residues. With 0 bases clipped from V and 3 bases from J, the junction kept 8 bases outside the gene matches. Here the CDR3 DNA reads TGTGCCACCAGCAGAGAGAGGACAGGTAACATCTACGAGCAGTACTTC. This encodes CATSRERTGNIYEQYF.

The chain uses TRBV15 and TRBJ2-3; 10 positions match TRBD2. Germline V gene lookup returns CDR1 LNHNV and CDR2 YYDKDF (reference sequence). After removal of 0 bases from V and 4 bases from J, the junction contained 4 bases not matched to a gene. The CDR3 totals 16 residues. CDR3 sequence: CATSRDPSGSPDTQYF. The CDR3 region has the DNA TGTGCCACCAGCAGAGATCCTAGCGGGAGTCCAGATACGCAGTATTTT.

The rearrangement uses TRBV30 and TRBJ2-1; a possible D gene is TRBD2 (6 bases). This CDR3 comprises 17 residues. V lost 2 bases and J lost 8, with 25 bases in between. Per germline, CDR1 GTSNPN and CDR2 SVGIG (reference sequence). Here the CDR3 DNA reads TGTGCCTGGAGTAAACTAGCCCCTCCCCCCTTAAGCCATGAGCAGTTCTTC. This translates into CAWSKLAPPPLSHEQFF.

V is TRBV11-1 and J is TRBJ2-3; 9 bases map to TRBD2. The germline V gene has CDR1 SGHAT and CDR2 FQDESV (reference sequence). V lost 2 bases, J lost 4 bases, and 10 bases stayed unmatched. CDR3 length: 17 amino acids. The CDR3 protein is CASSLLAGRASADTQYF. Written as DNA, the CDR3 is TGTGCCAGCAGCTTACTAGCGGGGCGAGCTTCCGCAGATACGCAGTATTTT.

This clone was recorded only once. The chain joins TRBV4-3 to TRBJ2-7; perhaps TRBD1 as D (5 bases). V was trimmed by 0 bases and J by 1 base, leaving 13 bases between them. CDR1 is LGHNA and CDR2 is YSLEER in the germline V gene. This CDR3 region has 16 residues. The CDR3 sequence is CASSQEIGQGSYEQYF. In nucleotides, the CDR3 is TGCGCCAGCAGCCAAGAAATTGGCCAGGGATCCTACGAGCAGTACTTC.

The chain combines TRBV4-1 with TRBJ2-3, with D tentatively TRBD1 (6 bases). This CDR3 comprises 16 residues. Per germline, CDR1 MGHRA and CDR2 YSYEKL. The V and J ends lost 0 bases and 0 bases respectively, with 10 bases between them. The CDR3: CASSQDPGQSTDTQYF. DNA of the CDR3: TGCGCCAGCAGCCAAGATCCAGGACAGAGCACAGATACGCAGTATTTT.

The chain combines TRBV27 with TRBJ2-1, with 14 bases aligning to TRBD2. Germline trimming cut 6 bases from V and 7 bases from J; bases unmatched to any gene: 2. The CDR3 sequence is 14 residues long. Looked up from germline, CDR1 is MNHEY and CDR2 is SMNVEV (reference sequence). The CDR3 sequence is CASSGTSGSNEQFF. The CDR3 nucleotides read TGTGCCAGCAGCGGGACTAGCGGGAGTAATGAGCAGTTCTTC.

The chain recombines TRBV29-1 with TRBJ1-1; the D gene is possibly TRBD1 (5 bases). Germline values: CDR1 SQVTM, CDR2 ANQGSEA. This CDR3 spans 15 amino acids. Trimming took off 2 bases at V and 4 bases at J, with 17 bases between the two ends. The CDR3 sequence is CSVEQDTLSGTEAFF. DNA of the CDR3: TGCAGCGTTGAACAGGACACCCTCTCCGGCACTGAAGCTTTCTTT.

This chain joins TRBV11-2 and TRBJ2-3; tentative D call: TRBD1 (6 bases). Germline values: CDR1 SGHAT, CDR2 FQNNGV. Trimming stripped 1 base from V and 0 bases from J, with 20 bases between. This CDR3 comprises 19 residues. For the CDR3, the DNA is TGTGCCAGCAGCTTAGGGGCCCTCGACAGGAATACTAGCACAGATACGCAGTATTTT. Translated, it gives CASSLGALDRNTSTDTQYF.

The J gene is TRBJ2-1, the V gene TRBV6-4, with 13 bases lining up with TRBD2. The CDR3 is 14 residues long. CDR1 is MRHNA and CDR2 is SNTAGT in the germline V gene. The J segment lost 6 bases and the V segment lost 6 bases, leaving 2 bases of the junction unmatched. CDR3 sequence: CASRRTSGSNEQFF. The CDR3 nucleotides read TGTGCCAGCAGACGGACTAGCGGGAGCAATGAGCAGTTCTTC.

This clone has a handful of counts. V is TRBV28 and J is TRBJ1-1; tentatively, D is TRBD1 (6 bases). Germline V gene data show CDR1 as MDHEN and CDR2 as SYDVKM. Trimming shortened V by 8 bases and J by 4 bases, and 26 bases separated the two germline ends. The CDR3 runs to 17 residues. CDR3: CASAQTHPGRGATEAFF. DNA of the CDR3: TGTGCCAGCGCCCAAACCCACCCTGGGAGGGGGGCCACTGAAGCTTTCTTT.

The rearrangement links TRBV27 to TRBJ2-3, with D uncertain. The CDR3 is 14 amino acids. V lost 5 bases and J 2 bases, leaving 11 bases between the germline ends. Germline-derived CDR1 and CDR2 are MNHEY and SMNVEV (reference sequence). The CDR3 DNA reads as TGTGCCAGCAGTCAAACATACATCACAGATACGCAGTATTTT. Translating it yields CASSQTYITDTQYF.